What follows are 20 T cell receptor beta chains derived from one specimen sequenced in a study of cytomegalovirus exposure and HLA in healthy donors. Generated by immunoSEQ multiplex PCR, the TCRdb table keeps only in-frame clones and is missing some. This sample has some 240,000 clones, with roughly 80% found just once. What was sequenced was PBMCs. These receptors came from a young woman in good health and CMV-seronegative.

This clone was picked up a small number of times. The chain carries TRBV4-2 and TRBJ1-2; D remains unclear. Germline lookup yields CDR1 LGHNA and CDR2 YNFKEQ. The CDR3 covers 14 residues. Trimming removed 0 bases from V and 5 bases from J, with 10 bases in between. In nucleotides, the CDR3 is TGTGCCAGCAGCCAAGATCTGGATGGATATGGCTACACCTTC. Amino acids: CASSQDLDGYGYTF.

The chain joins TRBV4-2 to TRBJ2-7; the D is unclear. V shed 4 bases and J shed 2 bases, with 9 bases lying between them. Germline values: CDR1 LGHNA, CDR2 YNFKEQ. The length of the CDR3 is 13 residues. CDR3 amino acids: CASSPAQAYEQYF. The CDR3 bases are TGTGCCAGCAGCCCAGCCCAAGCCTACGAGCAGTACTTC.

This chain uses TRBV30 with TRBJ1-5, with D unclear. Germline loops: CDR1 GTSNPN, CDR2 SVGIG (reference sequence). This CDR3 is 13 amino acids long. The V gene lost 3 bases and the J gene lost 1 base, with 7 bases spanning the gap. CDR3 amino acids: CAWRTNSNQPQHF. The CDR3 region has the DNA TGTGCCTGGAGGACAAACAGCAATCAGCCCCAGCATTTT. Together with reference TRBV30 and TRBJ1-5, the CDR3 gives the full variable domain: SQTIHQWPATLVQPVGSPLSLECTVEGTSNPNLYWYRQAAGRGLQLLFYSVGIGQISSEVPQNLSASRPQDRQFILSSKKLLLSDSGFYLCAWRTNSNQPQHFGDGTRLSIL.

The J gene is TRBJ1-2, the V gene TRBV6-5; D is ambiguous. This CDR3 is 14 amino acids long. Germline CDR1 is MNHEY and CDR2 is SVGAGI. V was cut by 5 bases and J by 4 bases, with 14 bases left in between. The CDR3 here is CASSPGGRLYGYTF. CDR3 coding DNA: TGTGCCAGCAGTCCCGGCGGCCGACTCTATGGCTACACCTTC.

As to this clone: The sample contains more than one DNA sequence encoding this CDR3. The chain employs TRBV6-1 and TRBJ2-7; D unclear. The germline V gene encodes CDR1 MNHNS and CDR2 SASEGT. CDR3 length: 11 amino acids. The V gene lost 6 bases and the J gene lost 4 bases, with 7 bases spanning the gap. As DNA, the CDR3 is TGTGCCAGCAGCGACCTGTACGAGCAGTACTTC. It translates to CASSDLYEQYF.

The chain has TRBV29-1 and TRBJ2-5; 8 bases agree with TRBD2. The germline V gene encodes CDR1 SQVTM and CDR2 ANQGSEA. This CDR3 comprises 13 residues. Trimming at V came to 7 bases and at J to 4 bases, leaving 8 bases not matched to a gene. CDR3 region: CSAPSGRGETQYF. As DNA, the CDR3 is TGCAGCGCGCCCAGCGGGAGAGGAGAGACCCAGTACTTC.

V is TRBV29-1 and J is TRBJ2-3, with D possibly being TRBD2 (6 bases). CDR3 length: 13 residues. From germline, CDR1 is SQVTM and CDR2 ANQGSEA. V lost 7 bases, J lost 5 bases, and 16 bases lay in between. CDR3 DNA sequence: TGCAGCGGTGACTGGGTGGGAGGAGATACGCAGTATTTT. Translation: CSGDWVGGDTQYF.

The chain joins TRBV5-1 to TRBJ2-1; D tentatively fits TRBD1 or TRBD2 (6 bases each). CDR1 is SGHRS and CDR2 is YFSETQ in the germline V gene. The CDR3 has 15 amino acids. The V and J ends lost 2 bases and 6 bases respectively, with 15 bases between them. The chain's CDR3 is CASSFGGGVINEQFF. The CDR3 bases are TGCGCCAGCAGCTTCGGAGGGGGTGTAATCAATGAGCAGTTCTTC.

The V gene is TRBV29-1, the J gene TRBJ2-3; 11 nucleotides line up with TRBD2. Germline CDR1 reads SQVTM; CDR2 reads ANQGSEA. The length of the CDR3 is 16 residues. J was trimmed by 6 bases and V by 8 bases; bases with no gene match: 16. CDR3 protein: CSLSRGASGRSDTQYF. In DNA form, the CDR3 reads TGCAGCCTTTCGAGAGGGGCTAGCGGGAGGAGCGATACGCAGTATTTT.

This chain uses TRBV28 with TRBJ1-2; 8 bases align to TRBD1. Unmatched junction bases numbered 4, after V lost 8 bases and J lost 8 bases. The CDR3 covers 11 residues. CDR1 is MDHEN, CDR2 SYDVKM, per germline. The DNA of the CDR3 is TGTGCCAGCGGTGGGGACAGGGGCTACACCTTC. Amino acid sequence: CASGGDRGYTF.

V usage is TRBV7-2 and J usage is TRBJ1-6; no clear D gene. Germline CDR1 is SGHTA and CDR2 is FQGNSA. The CDR3 is 14 residues long. Trimming took 2 bases from V and 4 from J, leaving 6 bases between them. CDR3 DNA: TGTGCCAGCAGCTTACCGGGGTATAATTCACCCCTCCACTTT. This sequence encodes CASSLPGYNSPLHF.

The chain uses TRBV5-6 and TRBJ2-7; D ambiguous. V gave up 2 bases and J gave up 2 bases, with 5 bases separating them. Germline assignment: CDR1 SGHDT and CDR2 YYEEEE. The CDR3 spans 12 residues. The DNA for the CDR3 is TGTGCCAGCAGCTTATCGGCCTACGAGCAGTACTTC. Protein: CASSLSAYEQYF.

This chain joins TRBV27 and TRBJ2-1; TRBD1 matches at 11 bases. Trimming removed 6 bases from V and 3 bases from J; junction bases left unmatched: 13. Germline CDR1 is MNHEY and CDR2 is SMNVEV (reference sequence). The CDR3 runs 18 residues. The CDR3 DNA is TGTGCCAGCAGGGACTGGGACAGGGGGGAAATTAGCTACAATGAGCAGTTCTTC. Its protein product is CASRDWDRGEISYNEQFF.

This clone turned up a few times. The rearrangement links TRBV19 to TRBJ1-6; the D gene is possibly TRBD1 (5 bases). Germline loops: CDR1 LNHDA, CDR2 SQIVND (reference sequence). Trimming cost V 0 bases and J 9 bases, with 12 bases left between them. The CDR3 covers 15 residues. The CDR3 is CASSIDPGRSSPLHF. DNA for the CDR3: TGTGCCAGTAGTATAGACCCAGGGAGATCTTCACCCCTCCACTTT.

The chain carries TRBV30 and TRBJ2-7, with D hard to call. Germline values: CDR1 GTSNPN, CDR2 SVGIG (reference sequence). This CDR3 has 11 residues. V lost 2 bases to trimming and J lost 3 bases, with 5 bases between them. CDR3 in amino acids: CAWSSRYEQYF. CDR3 DNA sequence: TGTGCCTGGAGTAGCCGCTACGAGCAGTACTTC.

V is TRBV5-1 and J is TRBJ2-3; D is unresolved. Germline CDR1 and CDR2: SGHRS and YFSETQ. This CDR3 comprises 14 residues. The V gene lost 4 bases and the J gene lost 1 base, with 10 bases spanning the gap. CDR3 sequence (DNA): TGCGCCAGCAGCGCCCCCGGCCGCACAGATACGCAGTATTTT. Amino acid sequence: CASSAPGRTDTQYF.

The chain carries TRBV27 and TRBJ2-5, with D perhaps given as TRBD1 or TRBD2 (5 bases each). Germline V gene sequence: CDR1 MNHEY, CDR2 SMNVEV (reference sequence). CDR3 length equals 13 residues. V lost 6 bases and J lost 5, with 13 bases in between. CDR3 amino acids: CASRGRRWETQYF. The CDR3 DNA reads as TGTGCCAGCAGGGGGCGGAGGTGGGAGACCCAGTACTTC.

The CDR3 protein is CASSLWPGEFAYEQYF. CDR3 DNA: TGTGCCAGCAGCCTATGGCCTGGCGAGTTCGCCTACGAGCAGTACTTC. The chain recombines TRBV5-6 with TRBJ2-7; D gene unclear. The CDR3 is made up of 16 amino acids. V lost 4 bases and J 2 bases, leaving 19 bases between the germline ends. The germline CDR1 and CDR2 sequences are SGHDT and YYEEEE.

This sequence joins TRBV13 and TRBJ2-7; D is possibly TRBD1 (5 bases). In germline, CDR1 is PRHDT, CDR2 FYEKMQ (reference sequence). The CDR3 sequence is 13 residues long. Trimming removed 4 bases from V and 7 bases from J, with 14 bases in between. The CDR3 DNA reads as TGTGCCAGCAGCTCGACTCCCCAGGGTGAGCAGTACTTC. Translated, it gives CASSSTPQGEQYF. Filled out from reference TRBV13 and TRBJ2-7, the complete variable domain reads AAGVIQSPRHLIKEKRETATLKCYPIPRHDTVYWYQQGPGQDPQFLISFYEKMQSDKGSIPDRFSAQQFSDYHSELNMSSLELGDSALYFCASSSTPQGEQYFGPGTRLTVT.

V and J are TRBV7-8 and TRBJ2-5; the match to TRBD1 covers 7 bases. There are 15 residues in the CDR3. V shed 5 bases and J 4 bases; nucleotides not matched to a gene: 10. Per the germline V gene, CDR1 is SGHVS and CDR2 is FQNEAQ. The CDR3 spells CASSMPVHRGETQYF. CDR3 in DNA: TGTGCCAGCAGCATGCCGGTACACAGGGGAGAGACCCAGTACTTC.